This is a list of T cell receptor beta chains from one sample in a study of cytomegalovirus exposure and HLA in healthy donors. Here immunoSEQ multiplex PCR was the method, and the copy in TCRdb shows in-frame clones only, minus some. The sample consists of 140,000 to 150,000 clones, approximately 80% of them appearing once. Source material: PBMCs. Receptor source: a young woman in good health and CMV-seropositive. Both conserved end residues are part of each CDR3. A D gene is named only where the DNA matches it firmly. Where a row states a size, it is once, few, many or the class of an expanded clone; other rows omit it.

J gene | V gene | D gene | clone size | CDR3 protein | CDR3 DNA
TRBJ1-5 | TRBV18 | . | . | CASSAGSNQPQHF | TGTGCCAGCTCAGCAGGGAGCAATCAGCCCCAGCATTTT
TRBJ1-2 | TRBV30 | . | . | CAWSTGRGYGYTF | TGTGCCTGGAGCACGGGGAGGGGCTATGGCTACACCTTC
TRBJ2-3 | TRBV29-1 | . | . | CSVDTATPLVTDTQYF | TGCAGCGTTGACACCGCTACCCCCTTGGTCACAGATACGCAGTATTTT
TRBJ1-1 | TRBV13 | TRBD1 | . | CASSSRYRRDRMNTEAFF | TGTGCCAGCAGCTCACGCTACAGACGGGACAGAATGAACACTGAAGCTTTCTTT
TRBJ1-6 | TRBV28 | . | . | CASTPGQYLSSPLHF | TGTGCCAGCACCCCCGGACAGTATCTATCTTCACCCCTCCACTTT
TRBJ1-6 | TRBV28 | . | . | CASSPRGQSYNSPLHF | TGTGCCAGCAGCCCCCGAGGGCAGTCCTATAATTCACCCCTCCACTTT
TRBJ2-4 | TRBV10-2 | . | . | CASKQTGGDGAKNIQYF | TGCGCCAGCAAGCAAACTGGGGGCGACGGGGCCAAAAACATTCAGTACTTC
TRBJ1-2 | TRBV7-2 | TRBD1 | . | CASSPGTGGVVGYTF | TGTGCCAGCAGCCCTGGGACAGGGGGCGTGGTAGGCTACACCTTC
TRBJ1-4 | TRBV18 | . | . | CASSPRRTTNEKLFF | TGTGCCAGCTCACCACGTAGAACAACTAATGAAAAACTGTTTTTT
TRBJ1-1 | TRBV19 | TRBD1 | . | CASSLNRGETEAFF | TGTGCCAGTAGTCTGAACAGGGGTGAAACTGAAGCTTTCTTT
TRBJ1-4 | TRBV6-1 | TRBD1 | . | CATGTGGKLFF | TGTGCCACAGGGACAGGGGGAAAACTGTTTTTT
TRBJ2-7 | TRBV18 | . | . | CASSPPGVEGSYEQYF | TGTGCCAGCTCACCGCCCGGGGTGGAGGGCTCCTACGAGCAGTACTTC
TRBJ2-1 | TRBV5-1 | TRBD2 | . | CASSFLAGGGNEQFF | TGCGCCAGCAGTTTTTTAGCGGGGGGGGGAAATGAGCAGTTCTTC
TRBJ1-6 | TRBV28 | . | . | CASSLRHGSNSPLHF | TGTGCCAGCAGTTTAAGGCACGGGAGTAATTCACCCCTCCACTTT
TRBJ2-1 | TRBV10-1 | TRBD1 | . | CASSHTGGTVPLEQFF | TGCGCCAGCAGCCACACCGGTGGGACAGTCCCCCTAGAGCAGTTCTTC
TRBJ2-2 | TRBV2 | . | . | CASSKTGNAGELFF | TGTGCCAGCAGTAAAACAGGGAATGCCGGGGAGCTGTTTTTT
TRBJ1-1 | TRBV2 | TRBD1 | . | CASSEETGVTEAFF | TGTGCCAGCAGTGAAGAGACAGGGGTGACTGAAGCTTTCTTT
TRBJ2-3 | TRBV6-1 | . | . | CATQRRAEGSDTQYF | TGTGCCACCCAGAGGAGGGCAGAGGGATCAGATACGCAGTATTTT
TRBJ1-1 | TRBV11-2 | . | . | CASSPGGAGDRRMNTEAFF | TGTGCCAGCAGCCCGGGGGGGGCAGGGGACCGCCGGATGAACACTGAAGCTTTCTTT
TRBJ1-5 | TRBV6-5 | TRBD1 | . | CASRRQGWQPQHF | TGTGCCAGCAGACGACAGGGATGGCAGCCCCAGCATTTT
TRBJ2-7 | TRBV5-1 | . | few | CASSLIGIGNNEQYF | TGCGCCAGCAGCTTGATCGGGATAGGAAACAACGAGCAGTACTTC
TRBJ2-5 | TRBV6-1 | . | few | CASSEHSVQETQYF | TGTGCCAGCAGTGAACACAGTGTACAAGAGACCCAGTACTTC
TRBJ1-3 | TRBV6-6 | TRBD1 | few | CASSPDREGPRDTIYF | TGTGCCAGCAGTCCGGACAGGGAAGGCCCTAGGGACACCATATATTTT
TRBJ2-5 | TRBV18 | . | . | CASSPRDTFQETQYF | TGTGCCAGCTCACCCCGGGACACCTTTCAAGAGACCCAGTACTTC
TRBJ2-7 | TRBV5-1 | . | few | CASSFRGISYEQYF | TGCGCCAGCAGCTTTAGGGGGATCTCCTACGAGCAGTACTTC
TRBJ1-3 | TRBV7-2 | . | . | CASSLDYRGNTIYF | TGTGCCAGCAGCTTAGATTACAGGGGAAACACCATATATTTT
TRBJ2-5 | TRBV5-1 | . | few | CASSLAPQETQYF | TGCGCCAGCAGCTTGGCCCCACAAGAGACCCAGTACTTC
TRBJ2-3 | TRBV19 | TRBD2 | . | CATRTSGTYTDTQYF | TGTGCCACTAGGACTAGCGGGACCTACACAGATACGCAGTATTTT
TRBJ2-7 | TRBV4-3 | . | . | CASSQAPGYYEQYF | TGCGCCAGCAGCCAAGCTCCAGGGTATTACGAGCAGTACTTC
TRBJ1-6 | TRBV5-1 | . | once | CASSARGRENSPLHF | TGCGCCAGCAGCGCGCGGGGGCGTGAAAATTCACCCCTCCACTTT
TRBJ1-4 | TRBV6-1 | . | . | CASSDLTNSPEKLFF | TGTGCCAGCAGTGATCTTACCAACAGCCCCGAAAAACTGTTTTTT
TRBJ2-3 | TRBV19 | TRBD2 | few | CASSLPSGDTDTQYF | TGTGCCAGTAGTCTCCCTAGCGGTGACACAGATACGCAGTATTTT
TRBJ2-5 | TRBV7-6 | TRBD1 | . | CASSLDRVGEQYF | TGTGCCAGCAGCCTGGACAGGGTAGGTGAGCAGTACTTC
TRBJ1-5 | TRBV2 | . | . | CASSTGYSNQPQHF | TGTGCCAGCAGTACGGGGTATAGCAATCAGCCCCAGCATTTT
TRBJ2-1 | TRBV7-2 | . | . | CASSLNRVGEQFF | TGTGCCAGCAGCTTAAACAGGGTCGGTGAGCAGTTCTTC
TRBJ1-4 | TRBV19 | TRBD1 | many | CASSIGGTGSEKLFF | TGTGCCAGTAGTATCGGTGGGACAGGGAGTGAAAAACTGTTTTTT
TRBJ2-5 | TRBV5-1 | TRBD2 | . | CASSLSPSGGGQETQYF | TGCGCCAGCAGCTTGTCACCTAGCGGGGGGGGACAAGAGACCCAGTACTTC
TRBJ1-2 | TRBV18 | TRBD1 | . | CASSPLAETGGYGYTF | TGTGCCAGCTCACCACTCGCCGAGACAGGGGGCTATGGCTACACCTTC
TRBJ2-5 | TRBV4-2 | TRBD1 | . | CASSPPTDRGQGNLLKETQYF | TGTGCCAGCAGCCCCCCAACGGACAGGGGGCAGGGAAACCTCCTCAAAGAGACCCAGTACTTC
TRBJ1-4 | TRBV5-4 | TRBD1 | . | CASSKGQGGVEKLFF | TGTGCCAGCAGCAAAGGACAGGGGGGAGTAGAAAAACTGTTTTTT
TRBJ1-1 | TRBV6-1 | . | . | CASRTRGSEAFF | TGTGCCAGCAGAACTCGGGGTTCGGAAGCTTTCTTT
TRBJ1-2 | TRBV29-1 | . | . | CSVERGGYGYTF | TGCAGCGTTGAACGGGGAGGCTATGGCTACACCTTC
TRBJ1-5 | TRBV19 | . | few | CASSTRDSSNQPQHF | TGTGCCAGTAGTACCCGTGACAGTAGCAATCAGCCCCAGCATTTT
TRBJ1-3 | TRBV30 | . | . | CAWSGLTGSGNTIYF | TGTGCCTGGAGTGGGTTAACAGGGTCTGGAAACACCATATATTTT
TRBJ2-2 | TRBV6-6 | TRBD2 | . | CASNRGGNTGELFF | TGTGCCAGCAACCGGGGGGGGAACACCGGGGAGCTGTTTTTT
TRBJ1-5 | TRBV6-1 | . | once | CASSEALGGGYQPQHF | TGTGCCAGCAGTGAAGCGCTTGGGGGAGGGTATCAGCCCCAGCATTTT
TRBJ1-1 | TRBV9 | . | . | CASSPHKNTEAFF | TGTGCCAGCAGCCCACACAAGAACACTGAAGCTTTCTTT
TRBJ1-2 | TRBV6-1 | TRBD1 | . | CASSEVGRGLTYGYTF | TGTGCCAGCAGTGAAGTAGGCAGGGGGCTCACCTATGGCTACACCTTC
TRBJ2-7 | TRBV4-1 | TRBD1 | . | CASSPQGASYEQYF | TGCGCCAGCAGTCCACAGGGGGCTTCCTACGAGCAGTACTTC
TRBJ2-1 | TRBV6-1 | . | . | CASSEARFSYNEQFF | TGTGCCAGCAGTGAAGCCCGATTTAGTTACAATGAGCAGTTCTTC
TRBJ2-7 | TRBV7-8 | . | few | CASSPRRGHSYSYEQYF | TGTGCCAGCAGCCCCCGCCGTGGACACAGTTACTCCTACGAGCAGTACTTC
TRBJ1-6 | TRBV10-2 | . | . | CASSILRGGSPLHF | TGCGCCAGCAGTATCTTACGGGGAGGTTCACCCCTCCACTTT
TRBJ2-4 | TRBV7-2 | TRBD2 | . | CASSLRLAGVAKNIQYF | TGTGCCAGCAGCCTAAGACTAGCGGGGGTAGCCAAAAACATTCAGTACTTC
TRBJ1-5 | TRBV28 | TRBD1 | . | CASLGQTRNNQPQHF | TGTGCCAGCCTGGGACAGACGAGGAACAATCAGCCCCAGCATTTT
TRBJ2-3 | TRBV5-1 | TRBD2 | few | CASRLAGAGDTQYF | TGCGCCAGCAGACTAGCGGGGGCGGGGGATACGCAGTATTTT
TRBJ1-2 | TRBV25-1 | . | . | CASSETTVSGYTF | TGTGCCAGCAGTGAAACGACAGTATCTGGCTACACCTTC
TRBJ2-7 | TRBV5-1 | . | . | CASSFGLTDSSYEQYF | TGCGCCAGCAGCTTCGGTTTGACTGATAGCTCCTACGAGCAGTACTTC
TRBJ1-1 | TRBV23-1 | . | . | CASSQSRRGTAFMNTEAFF | TGCGCCAGCAGTCAATCGAGGAGGGGAACCGCTTTCATGAACACTGAAGCTTTCTTT